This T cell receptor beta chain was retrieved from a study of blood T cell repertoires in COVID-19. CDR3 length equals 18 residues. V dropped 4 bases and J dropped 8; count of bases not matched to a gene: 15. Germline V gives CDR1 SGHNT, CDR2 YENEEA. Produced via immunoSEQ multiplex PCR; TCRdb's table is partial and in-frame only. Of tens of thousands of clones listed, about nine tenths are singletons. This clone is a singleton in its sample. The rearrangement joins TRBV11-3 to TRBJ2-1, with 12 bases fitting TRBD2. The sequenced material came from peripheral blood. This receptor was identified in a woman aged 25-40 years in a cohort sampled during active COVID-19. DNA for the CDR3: TGTGCCAGCAGCTCAGGACTAGCGGGATGGTTAACGGGCGATGAGCAGTTCTTC. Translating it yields CASSSGLAGWLTGDEQFF.